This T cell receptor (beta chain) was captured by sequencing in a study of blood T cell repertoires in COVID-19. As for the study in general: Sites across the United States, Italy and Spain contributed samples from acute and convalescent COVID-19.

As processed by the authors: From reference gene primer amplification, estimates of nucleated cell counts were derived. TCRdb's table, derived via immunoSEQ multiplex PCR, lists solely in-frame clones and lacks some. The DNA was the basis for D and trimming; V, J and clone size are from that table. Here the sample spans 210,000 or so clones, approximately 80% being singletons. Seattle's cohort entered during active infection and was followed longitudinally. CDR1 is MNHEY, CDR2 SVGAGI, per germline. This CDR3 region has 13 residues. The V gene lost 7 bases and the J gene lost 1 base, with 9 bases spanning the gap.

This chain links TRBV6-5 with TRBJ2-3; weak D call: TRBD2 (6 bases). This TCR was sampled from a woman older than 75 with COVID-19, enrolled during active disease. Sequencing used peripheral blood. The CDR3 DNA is TGTGCCAGCAAGCCTAGCGGCACAGATACGCAGTATTTT. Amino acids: CASKPSGTDTQYF.